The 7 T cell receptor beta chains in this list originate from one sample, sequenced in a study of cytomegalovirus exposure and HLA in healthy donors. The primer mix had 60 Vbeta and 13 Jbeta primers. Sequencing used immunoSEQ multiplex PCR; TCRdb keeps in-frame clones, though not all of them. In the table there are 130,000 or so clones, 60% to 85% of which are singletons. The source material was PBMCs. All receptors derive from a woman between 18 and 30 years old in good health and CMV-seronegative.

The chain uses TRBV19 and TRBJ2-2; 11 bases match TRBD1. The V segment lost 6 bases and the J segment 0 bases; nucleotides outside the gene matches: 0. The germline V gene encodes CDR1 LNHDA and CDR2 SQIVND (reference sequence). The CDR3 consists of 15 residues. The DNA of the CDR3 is TGTGCCAGTAGGGACAGGGGGCCGAACACCGGGGAGCTGTTTTTT. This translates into CASRDRGPNTGELFF. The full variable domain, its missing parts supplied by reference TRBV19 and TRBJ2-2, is DGGITQSPKYLFRKEGQNVTLSCEQNLNHDAMYWYRQDPGQGLRLIYYSQIVNDFQKGDIAEGYSVSREKKESFPLTVTSAQKNPTAFYLCASRDRGPNTGELFFGEGSRLTVL.

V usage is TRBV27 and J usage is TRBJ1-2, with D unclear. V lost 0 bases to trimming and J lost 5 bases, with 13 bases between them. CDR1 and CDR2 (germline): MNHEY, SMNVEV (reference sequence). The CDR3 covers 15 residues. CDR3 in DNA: TGTGCCAGCAGTTTATCGGTCCCCGGAGAGTATGGCTACACCTTC. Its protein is CASSLSVPGEYGYTF.

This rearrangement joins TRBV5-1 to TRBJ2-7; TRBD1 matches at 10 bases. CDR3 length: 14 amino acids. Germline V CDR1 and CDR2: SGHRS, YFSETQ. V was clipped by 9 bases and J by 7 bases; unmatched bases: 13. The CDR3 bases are TGCGCCACCAGGGGGACAGGGGCCACTGGGGAGCAGTACTTC. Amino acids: CATRGTGATGEQYF.

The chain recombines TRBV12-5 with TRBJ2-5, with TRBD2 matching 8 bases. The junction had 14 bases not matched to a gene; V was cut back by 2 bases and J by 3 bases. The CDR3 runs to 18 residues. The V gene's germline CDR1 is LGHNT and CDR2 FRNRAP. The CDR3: CASGLRGLATKTKETQYF. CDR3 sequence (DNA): TGTGCTAGTGGTTTGAGAGGACTAGCCACGAAGACCAAAGAGACCCAGTACTTC.

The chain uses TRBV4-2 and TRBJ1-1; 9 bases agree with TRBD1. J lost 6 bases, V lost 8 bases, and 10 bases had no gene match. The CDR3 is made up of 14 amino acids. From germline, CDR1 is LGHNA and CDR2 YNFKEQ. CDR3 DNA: TGTGCCAGCGACCGTACAGGGGGCGCATCTGAAGCTTTCTTT. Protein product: CASDRTGGASEAFF.

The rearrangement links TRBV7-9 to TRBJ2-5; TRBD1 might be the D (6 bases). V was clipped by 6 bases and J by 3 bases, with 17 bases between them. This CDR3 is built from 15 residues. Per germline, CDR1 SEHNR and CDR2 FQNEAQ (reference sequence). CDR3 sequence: CASSGQTAVKETQYF. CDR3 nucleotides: TGTGCCAGCAGTGGACAGACGGCCGTAAAAGAGACCCAGTACTTC.

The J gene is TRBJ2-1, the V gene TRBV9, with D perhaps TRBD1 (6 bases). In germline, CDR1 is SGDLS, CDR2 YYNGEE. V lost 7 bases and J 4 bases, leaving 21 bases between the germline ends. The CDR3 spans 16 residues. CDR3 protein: CASGPQGPWEYNEQFF. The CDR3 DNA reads TGTGCCAGCGGACCACAGGGCCCCTGGGAGTACAATGAGCAGTTCTTC.